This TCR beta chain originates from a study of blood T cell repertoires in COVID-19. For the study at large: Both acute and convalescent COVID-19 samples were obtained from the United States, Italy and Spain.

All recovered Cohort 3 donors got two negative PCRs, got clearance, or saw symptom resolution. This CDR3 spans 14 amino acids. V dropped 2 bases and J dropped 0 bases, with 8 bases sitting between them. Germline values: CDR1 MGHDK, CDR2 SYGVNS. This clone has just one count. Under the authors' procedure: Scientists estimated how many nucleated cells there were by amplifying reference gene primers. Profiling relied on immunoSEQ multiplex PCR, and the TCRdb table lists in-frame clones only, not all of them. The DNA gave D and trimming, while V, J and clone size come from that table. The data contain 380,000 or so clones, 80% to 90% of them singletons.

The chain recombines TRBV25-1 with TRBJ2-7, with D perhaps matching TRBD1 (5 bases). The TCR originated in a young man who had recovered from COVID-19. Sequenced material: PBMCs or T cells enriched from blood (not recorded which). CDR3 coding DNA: TGTGCCAGCAGTGAACAGGACATCTCCTACGAGCAGTACTTC. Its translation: CASSEQDISYEQYF.